This record covers a single T cell receptor beta chain. This entry comes from a study of blood T cell repertoires in COVID-19. Study-wide background: Acute-phase and convalescent COVID-19 samples originated in the United States, Italy and Spain. Sources were T cells, B-cell-depleted T cells, or PBMCs; the material itself was cDNA or gDNA.

The CDR3 has 14 residues. Germline V lookup: CDR1 GTSNPN, CDR2 SVGIG (reference sequence). The V and J ends lost 2 bases and 1 base respectively, with 11 bases between them. In the original processing: Amplification with reference gene primers provided the estimates of nucleated cell counts. Sequencing was performed with immunoSEQ multiplex PCR; in TCRdb, only in-frame clones are kept and a portion is missing. The V and J calls and clone size were taken over from that table, and D and trimming were inferred from the DNA. Among about 63,000 clones listed, about 80% were seen once. Sequenced sample: peripheral blood. This sequence originates from a human donor in a cohort sampled during active COVID-19. This chain uses TRBV30 with TRBJ1-2; D might be TRBD1 (6 bases). CDR3 region: CAWSQYRVNYGYTF. DNA of the CDR3: TGTGCCTGGAGTCAGTACAGGGTTAACTATGGCTACACCTTC. Supplemented by reference TRBV30 and TRBJ1-2, the full variable domain reads SQTIHQWPATLVQPVGSPLSLECTVEGTSNPNLYWYRQAAGRGLQLLFYSVGIGQISSEVPQNLSASRPQDRQFILSSKKLLLSDSGFYLCAWSQYRVNYGYTFGSGTRLTVV.